The rows below give T cell receptor beta chains drawn from one sample of a study of blood T cell repertoires in COVID-19. The assay was immunoSEQ multiplex PCR, and TCRdb's table has in-frame clones only and misses some. In the table there are 250,000 to 300,000 clones, around 90% of which are singletons. Sample: peripheral blood. Receptors were obtained from a woman in her sixties or seventies with COVID-19, enrolled during active disease. CDR3s include the opening cysteine and the closing phenylalanine or tryptophan. The order of the fields is V gene, CDR3 protein.

V gene: TRBV18
CDR3 protein: CASSPRPSEKLFF

V gene: TRBV2
CDR3 protein: CASSGGWDYEQYF

V gene: TRBV5-6
CDR3 protein: CASSRLAVNYNEQFF

V gene: TRBV24-1
CDR3 protein: CATSASGLAEDTQYF

V gene: TRBV5-1
CDR3 protein: CASSLRTSGSPPETQYF

V gene: TRBV7-8
CDR3 protein: CASSPRTSGGTGELFF

V gene: TRBV28
CDR3 protein: CASSLTGVYNSPLHF

V gene: TRBV7-9
CDR3 protein: CASSLEREVRYEQYF

V gene: TRBV12-3/TRBV12-4
CDR3 protein: CASRRTGEHGYTF

V gene: TRBV7-8
CDR3 protein: CASSPQGNQPQHF

V gene: TRBV7-8
CDR3 protein: CASSLPRGVNTEAFF

V gene: TRBV5-1
CDR3 protein: CASSLTGFQETQYF

V gene: TRBV10-3
CDR3 protein: CAISESRWGEEHGYTF

V gene: TRBV11-2
CDR3 protein: CASSLLRSSYNEQFF

V gene: TRBV5-1
CDR3 protein: CANRPGDRAVTGELFF

V gene: TRBV15
CDR3 protein: CATSWGQLSHTDTQYF

V gene: TRBV18
CDR3 protein: CASSNRATGQETQYF

V gene: TRBV19
CDR3 protein: CASSTSGYEQYF

V gene: TRBV30
CDR3 protein: CAWSPGMRSTDTQYF

V gene: TRBV3-1/TRBV3-2
CDR3 protein: CASSQRLRGASSGQYF

V gene: TRBV6-1
CDR3 protein: CASSEHRANTEAFF

V gene: TRBV5-1
CDR3 protein: CASSQPGSLGNTIYF

V gene: TRBV5-1
CDR3 protein: CASSLGEGSGYGYTF

V gene: TRBV9
CDR3 protein: CASSVEVFSLSGNTIYF

V gene: TRBV5-1
CDR3 protein: CASSLYGGEADTQYF

V gene: TRBV5-1
CDR3 protein: CASSPLGGVRNTEAFF

V gene: TRBV15
CDR3 protein: CATSWDRDYTIYF

V gene: TRBV5-1
CDR3 protein: CASSLVGRGKTSGAYEQYF

V gene: TRBV6-6
CDR3 protein: CASSPLLTGGVVNEQFF

V gene: TRBV15
CDR3 protein: CATSGHPGQRYEQYF

V gene: TRBV10-3
CDR3 protein: CAISRGGETQYF

V gene: TRBV11-3
CDR3 protein: CASSFTEITNTGELFF

V gene: TRBV11-3
CDR3 protein: CAGSFVSAGEKLFF

V gene: TRBV18
CDR3 protein: CASSPTGSSTNEKLFF

V gene: TRBV7-3
CDR3 protein: CASSLGTAGNEQFF

V gene: TRBV24-1
CDR3 protein: CATSDSPGPTTNEQFF

V gene: TRBV24-1
CDR3 protein: CATSATGGSPYEQYF

V gene: TRBV25-1
CDR3 protein: CASSDSLGNQPQHF

V gene: TRBV7-2
CDR3 protein: CASSLMKGETQYF

V gene: TRBV30
CDR3 protein: CAWSTGNGNTIYF

V gene: TRBV30
CDR3 protein: CAWSVHFFVGQGGNSPLHF

V gene: TRBV5-6
CDR3 protein: CASSHSGANYGYTF

V gene: TRBV11-1
CDR3 protein: CASSPGTSGRGEQFF

V gene: TRBV10-3
CDR3 protein: CAMGSRGEGDTQYF

V gene: TRBV23-1
CDR3 protein: CASSRTTITYEQYF

V gene: TRBV5-5
CDR3 protein: CASSLVVANYGYTF

V gene: TRBV19
CDR3 protein: CASSGTGPYNEQFF

V gene: TRBV5-3
CDR3 protein: CARSFPCGASGKYNEQFF

V gene: TRBV4-1
CDR3 protein: CASSQDYSDSPLHF

V gene: TRBV19
CDR3 protein: CASSKGETYEQYF

V gene: TRBV7-3
CDR3 protein: CASSLGGLNTEAFF

V gene: TRBV6-2/TRBV6-3
CDR3 protein: CASSLDRAYNEQFF

V gene: TRBV7-9
CDR3 protein: CASSWPGHNKTYEQYF

V gene: TRBV28
CDR3 protein: CASSTQGYEQYF

V gene: TRBV7-3
CDR3 protein: CASSQAGGRSTDTQYF

V gene: TRBV28
CDR3 protein: CASSFVGTDRQAVGETQYF

V gene: TRBV4-1
CDR3 protein: CASSQDGTGSGYGYTF

V gene: TRBV3-1/TRBV3-2
CDR3 protein: CASSSTGIDTQYF